Listed here are 4 T cell receptor beta chains from one sample, sequenced in a study of cytomegalovirus exposure and HLA in healthy donors. With 60 Vbeta and 13 Jbeta primers, the PCR was carried out. Repertoires were generated with immunoSEQ multiplex PCR, while TCRdb's copy carries only in-frame clones and drops some. The data hold 130,000 to 150,000 clones, with roughly four fifths observed a single time. Sequencing used PBMCs. These receptors originate from a man aged 40-55 years in good health and CMV-seropositive.

The genes are TRBV5-1 and TRBJ1-4; unclear D gene. The V and J ends lost 0 bases and 0 bases respectively, with 9 bases between them. Germline V gene lookup returns CDR1 SGHRS and CDR2 YFSETQ. The CDR3 runs to 16 residues. The CDR3 region is CASSLGSGATNEKLFF. In nucleotides, the CDR3 is TGCGCCAGCAGCTTGGGTAGCGGAGCAACTAATGAAAAACTGTTTTTT.

The CDR3 coding sequence is TGCGCCAGCAGCCTGGGACAGGGGGCGGTAGTAGAAAAACTGTTTTTT. Its translation is CASSLGQGAVVEKLFF. This rearrangement joins TRBV5-1 to TRBJ1-4; 12 bases fit TRBD1. Germline values: CDR1 SGHRS, CDR2 YFSETQ. The CDR3 spans 16 residues. The junction had 9 bases not matched to a gene; V was cut back by 4 bases and J by 8 bases. The full variable domain, completed using reference TRBV5-1 and TRBJ1-4, is KAGVTQTPRYLIKTRGQQVTLSCSPISGHRSVSWYQQTPGQGLQFLFEYFSETQRNKGNFPGRFSGRQFSNSRSEMNVSTLELGDSALYLCASSLGQGAVVEKLFFGSGTQLSVL.

This clone has only a few counts. This sequence joins TRBV11-2 and TRBJ2-7; TRBD2 might be the D (5 bases). Germline V gene lookup returns CDR1 SGHAT and CDR2 FQNNGV. With 4 bases removed from V and 3 bases from J, the gap between germline ends came to 13 bases. This CDR3 is built from 14 residues. The CDR3 sequence: CASSSKPGIYEQYF. The CDR3 nucleotides read TGTGCCAGCAGCTCAAAACCCGGGATCTACGAGCAGTACTTC.

The chain is built from TRBV6-5 and TRBJ2-5, with a possible D match to TRBD2 (5 bases). Trimming removed 0 bases at V and 5 bases at J, with 13 bases between. CDR3 size: 15 residues. Per germline, CDR1 MNHEY and CDR2 SVGAGI. The CDR3 nucleotides read TGTGCCAGCAGTTACTCGAGGGCACCTCCCGAGACCCAGTACTTC. This sequence encodes CASSYSRAPPETQYF.